One and the same sample provided the 32 T cell receptor beta chains below, sequenced in a study of response to subunit inactivated influenza vaccine. Each CDR3 protein is one row after TCRdb ran MiXCR on the RT-PCR reads. In the table there are some 800,000 distinct CDR3 sequences, around 20% of which are singletons. The specimen comprised PBMCs from blood, sampled 5 to 6 days after vaccination. Receptor source: a man aged 50-59 years who received an inactivated influenza vaccine.

V and J are TRBV20-1 and TRBJ2-3; D is unclear. Germline V gene lookup returns CDR1 DFQATT and CDR2 SNEGSKA (reference sequence). This CDR3 has 12 amino acids. V was pared by 1 base and J by 9 bases, with 11 bases between. CDR3 sequence reads: CSARVQTLTQYF. The CDR3 DNA reads TGCAGTGCTAGAGTCCAGACGTTAACGCAGTATTTT.

The chain is built from TRBV6-5 and TRBJ2-1; D not resolved. V was trimmed by 5 bases and J by 0 bases, leaving 17 bases between them. Germline V lookup: CDR1 MNHEY, CDR2 SVGAGI. This CDR3 has 17 amino acids. The CDR3 nucleotides read TGTGCCAGCAGTCCCTCGAGGCGTCCAAGCTCCTACAATGAGCAGTTCTTC. It codes for CASSPSRRPSSYNEQFF.

The chain employs TRBV11-1 and TRBJ2-6; 7 bases map to TRBD1. The J segment lost 0 bases and the V segment lost 2 bases, leaving 7 bases of the junction unmatched. Germline CDR1 and CDR2: SGHAT and FQDESV (reference sequence). This CDR3 has 18 residues. The CDR3 DNA reads as TGTGCCAGCAGCTTAAGGGGGCTGTTCGTCTCTGGGGCCAACGTCCTGACTTTC. Its translation is CASSLRGLFVSGANVLTF.

The V gene is TRBV12-3 or TRBV12-4, the J gene TRBJ2-2; possibly TRBD2 for D (6 bases). The V end was cut by 5 bases, the J end by 8 bases, with 18 bases between. This CDR3 contains 15 residues. The CDR3 loop reads CASSPPGLRVGELFF. The DNA of the CDR3 is TGTGCCAGCAGTCCCCCGGGACTCCGAGTGGGGGAGCTGTTTTTT.

The V and J genes are TRBV14 and TRBJ2-5, with D possibly being TRBD2 (6 bases). Trimming took off 3 bases at V and 2 bases at J, with 13 bases between the two ends. The CDR3 contains 15 residues. Germline V gene lookup returns CDR1 SGHDN and CDR2 FVKESK. The CDR3 reads CASSQTSSRQETQYF. The CDR3 DNA reads TGTGCCAGCAGCCAGACTAGTAGTAGGCAAGAGACCCAGTACTTC. Using reference TRBV14 and TRBJ2-5 for the parts outside the CDR3, the full variable domain is EAGVTQFPSHSVIEKGQTVTLRCDPISGHDNLYWYRRVMGKEIKFLLHFVKESKQDESGMPNNRFLAERTGGTYSTLKVQPAELEDSGVYFCASSQTSSRQETQYFGPGTRLLVL.

The CDR3 sequence is CASSLDRVGGNTIYF. The CDR3 DNA follows: TGTGCCAGCAGCCTCGACAGGGTGGGAGGAAACACCATATATTTT. This sequence joins TRBV3-1 and TRBJ1-3; 7 nucleotides line up with TRBD1. Looked up from germline, CDR1 is LGHDT and CDR2 is YNNKEL (reference sequence). V lost 4 bases and J lost 4; bases outside the gene matches: 7. The CDR3 totals 15 residues.

The chain joins TRBV7-9 to TRBJ2-1; perhaps TRBD2 as D (6 bases). The length of the CDR3 is 15 residues. CDR1 SEHNR and CDR2 FQNEAQ come from the germline V gene (reference sequence). The ends were cut back, 5 bases at V and 6 bases at J, with 17 bases in the middle. CDR3: CASSLEGGARNEQFF. The CDR3 region has the DNA TGTGCCAGCAGCCTAGAGGGCGGGGCACGCAATGAGCAGTTCTTC.

This clonotype was counted between two and nine times. The chain joins TRBV24-1 to TRBJ2-1; D gene unclear. Deletions cut 0 bases from V and 3 bases from J, with 11 bases between. CDR1 is KGHDR, CDR2 SFDVKD, per germline. The CDR3 is made up of 16 amino acids. The CDR3 spells CATSDLGQASYNEQFF. As DNA, the CDR3 is TGTGCCACCAGTGATTTGGGCCAGGCTAGCTACAATGAGCAGTTCTTC.

The chain joins TRBV20-1 to TRBJ1-1; the match to TRBD1 covers 11 bases. CDR3 length: 14 residues. Trimming cost V 3 bases and J 5 bases; bases outside gene matches: 5. Germline loops: CDR1 DFQATT, CDR2 SNEGSKA (reference sequence). The CDR3 loop is CSARWTGGATEAFF. The CDR3, as DNA: TGCAGTGCTAGGTGGACAGGGGGCGCGACTGAAGCTTTCTTT.

This clonotype has a handful of counts. The V call is TRBV10-2, the J call TRBJ2-2; weak D call: TRBD2 (7 bases). This CDR3 comprises 16 residues. V dropped 7 bases and J dropped 7 bases, with 22 bases sitting between them. The germline gives CDR1 WSHSY, CDR2 SAAADI. For the CDR3, the DNA is TGCGCCAGCATTGGAGGCGGGGGCCGTGGGATCGGGGAGCTGTTTTTT. Its protein is CASIGGGGRGIGELFF.

At least ten counts were recorded for this clonotype. V and J are TRBV9 and TRBJ2-5, with a possible D match to TRBD2 (5 bases). In germline, CDR1 is SGDLS, CDR2 YYNGEE. The V end lost 2 bases, the J end lost 4 bases, and 15 bases lay between the germline ends. The CDR3 runs 15 residues. The CDR3 sequence is CASSVLAFAGETQYF. The CDR3 region has the DNA TGTGCCAGCAGCGTTCTGGCCTTCGCGGGAGAGACCCAGTACTTC.

The CDR3 nucleotides read TGTGCCAGCAGCCCAAGAGAGGGATTCGGCGAAAAACTGTTTTTT. Its translation: CASSPREGFGEKLFF. The chain is built from TRBV3-1 and TRBJ1-4; D unresolved. V dropped 4 bases and J dropped 8 bases, with 17 bases sitting between them. CDR3 length: 15 amino acids. The germline CDR1 and CDR2 sequences are LGHDT and YNNKEL (reference sequence).

The chain links TRBV20-1 to TRBJ1-1; D is uncertain. Trimming shortened V by 3 bases and J by 4 bases, and 9 bases separated the two germline ends. The germline CDR1 and CDR2 sequences are DFQATT and SNEGSKA (reference sequence). CDR3 length: 12 residues. The CDR3 DNA reads as TGCAGTGCTAGCCCCGAGGTCACTGAAGCTTTCTTT. Encoded protein: CSASPEVTEAFF.

V gene TRBV2 combines with J gene TRBJ2-2, with D perhaps given as TRBD1 or TRBD2 (5 bases each). Per the germline V gene, CDR1 is SNHLY and CDR2 is FYNNEI. This CDR3 region has 16 residues. With 6 bases removed from V and 8 bases from J, the gap between germline ends came to 22 bases. Here the CDR3 DNA reads TGTGCCAGCAGCCTGGGGGTGGCCCCTGGCATAGGGGAGCTGTTTTTT. Its protein product is CASSLGVAPGIGELFF. Together with reference TRBV2 and TRBJ2-2, the CDR3 gives the full variable domain: EPEVTQTPSHQVTQMGQEVILRCVPISNHLYFYWYRQILGQKVEFLVSFYNNEISEKSEIFDDQFSVERPDGSNFTLKIRSTKLEDSAMYFCASSLGVAPGIGELFFGEGSRLTVL.

V and J are TRBV9 and TRBJ1-6; 9 bases agree with TRBD1. V was pared by 4 bases and J by 6 bases, with 2 bases of the junction left unmatched. This CDR3 is built from 14 residues. In germline, CDR1 is SGDLS, CDR2 YYNGEE. The CDR3 protein is CASSRDRANSPLHF. The DNA for the CDR3 is TGTGCCAGCAGCCGGGACAGGGCTAATTCACCCCTCCACTTT.

This clonotype was recorded many times. This chain uses TRBV20-1 with TRBJ2-1; 13 bases line up with TRBD2. Germline V CDR1 and CDR2: DFQATT, SNEGSKA (reference sequence). V trimming: 6 bases; J trimming: 9 bases; junction bases outside the gene matches: 11. The CDR3 is 15 amino acids. The CDR3: CSARTSGRVSTEQFF. Here the CDR3 DNA reads TGCAGTGCAAGGACTAGCGGGAGAGTCAGCACTGAGCAGTTCTTC.

This chain joins TRBV28 and TRBJ1-6; possible D gene TRBD1, 6 bases. The CDR3 loop spans 15 amino acids. The V and J ends lost 3 bases and 4 bases respectively, with 10 bases between them. Germline V gene sequence: CDR1 MDHEN, CDR2 SYDVKM. In DNA form, the CDR3 reads TGTGCCAGCAGTTTCGCTGGACAGTATAATTCACCCCTCCACTTT. It translates to CASSFAGQYNSPLHF.

The sample holds a few counts of this clonotype. The CDR3 bases are TGCGCCAGCACCCTATCCGGGACAGGGGGGGACACTGAAGCTTTCTTT. This encodes CASTLSGTGGDTEAFF. V gene TRBV4-1 combines with J gene TRBJ1-1, with TRBD1 matching over 11 bases. Trimming cost V 7 bases and J 3 bases; bases outside gene matches: 10. The CDR3 covers 16 residues. Germline CDR1 reads MGHRA; CDR2 reads YSYEKL.

In this sample, this clonotype turned up a few times. V usage is TRBV3-1 and J usage is TRBJ2-3, with 8 bases identical to TRBD1. Germline lookup yields CDR1 LGHDT and CDR2 YNNKEL (reference sequence). The CDR3 runs to 15 residues. The V segment lost 2 bases and the J segment 4 bases; nucleotides outside the gene matches: 5. CDR3: CASSQQDRAADTQYF. The CDR3, as DNA: TGTGCCAGCAGCCAACAGGACAGGGCGGCAGATACGCAGTATTTT.

This clonotype has just a few counts. The CDR3 DNA reads as TGCGCCAGCAGCCTGGAGGGGCTGGAGACTGAAGCTTTCTTT. This sequence encodes CASSLEGLETEAFF. The rearrangement joins TRBV5-1 to TRBJ1-1; tentative D call: TRBD1 (5 bases). The CDR3 runs 14 residues. Germline CDR1 and CDR2: SGHRS and YFSETQ. V shed 4 bases and J shed 5 bases, with 15 bases lying between them.

In this sample, this clonotype turned up a few times. The chain uses TRBV9 and TRBJ2-5; D remains unclear. The CDR3 length is 15 residues. The germline V gene has CDR1 SGDLS and CDR2 YYNGEE. V was clipped by 3 bases and J by 1 base, with 13 bases between them. CDR3 residues: CASSADLAGQETQYF. The CDR3 DNA reads TGTGCCAGCAGCGCTGACCTTGCAGGCCAAGAGACCCAGTACTTC.

V and J are TRBV6-4 and TRBJ2-1, with 10 bases aligning to TRBD1. This CDR3 spans 17 amino acids. Germline CDR1 reads MRHNA; CDR2 reads SNTAGT. Unmatched junction bases numbered 9, after V lost 5 bases and J lost 2 bases. The DNA of the CDR3 is TGTGCCAGCAGTCCCGGGACAGGGGTCTGGCCCTACAATGAGCAGTTCTTC. This sequence encodes CASSPGTGVWPYNEQFF.

This clonotype was seen at least ten times. V and J are TRBV9 and TRBJ2-3; no firm D call. The germline V gene has CDR1 SGDLS and CDR2 YYNGEE. Trimming stripped 0 bases from V and 7 bases from J, with 12 bases between. The CDR3 length is 14 residues. The CDR3 loop is CASSVGSSDHTQYF. The CDR3 DNA reads as TGTGCCAGCAGCGTAGGGTCGAGCGATCATACGCAGTATTTT.

Only a few counts were recorded for this clonotype. The rearrangement links TRBV5-1 to TRBJ2-1; 11 bases map to TRBD2. CDR3 size: 18 residues. V shed 5 bases, J shed 0 bases, and the junction held 10 bases outside the gene matches. Germline V gene lookup returns CDR1 SGHRS and CDR2 YFSETQ. CDR3 in DNA: TGCGCCAGCAGGGCCGCCGGGACTAGCGGTCCCTCCTACAATGAGCAGTTCTTC. Protein product: CASRAAGTSGPSYNEQFF. The full variable domain, completed using reference TRBV5-1 and TRBJ2-1, is KAGVTQTPRYLIKTRGQQVTLSCSPISGHRSVSWYQQTPGQGLQFLFEYFSETQRNKGNFPGRFSGRQFSNSRSEMNVSTLELGDSALYLCASRAAGTSGPSYNEQFFGPGTRLTVL.

CDR3 nucleotides: TGTGCCAGTAGTATGCTAGGAGAGACCCAGTACTTC. This translates into CASSMLGETQYF. This chain connects TRBV19 to TRBJ2-5; D not resolved. The CDR3 is 12 amino acids. V was pared by 3 bases and J by 4 bases, with 6 bases between. Looked up from germline, CDR1 is LNHDA and CDR2 is SQIVND (reference sequence).

This sequence joins TRBV29-1 and TRBJ2-5; D might be TRBD2 (5 bases). Germline V gives CDR1 SQVTM, CDR2 ANQGSEA. The V gene lost 2 bases and the J gene lost 7 bases, with 20 bases spanning the gap. The CDR3 covers 15 residues. In nucleotides, the CDR3 is TGCAGCGTTGAACAAGTTGTGAGTCCTGAGGGGACCCAGTACTTC. Translating gives CSVEQVVSPEGTQYF.

The chain is built from TRBV4-1 and TRBJ1-1; perhaps TRBD1 as D (5 bases). The CDR3 is 16 amino acids. Germline values: CDR1 MGHRA, CDR2 YSYEKL. V lost 6 bases to trimming and J lost 0 bases, with 17 bases between them. CDR3 region: CASRIGGGNMNTEAFF. Here the CDR3 DNA reads TGCGCCAGCAGAATTGGGGGAGGGAACATGAACACTGAAGCTTTCTTT.

CDR3 sequence (DNA): TGCAGCGTTGAAGATATGTGGGGGACAGGGAAAGAGTACGAGCAGTACTTC. Amino acid sequence: CSVEDMWGTGKEYEQYF. The chain employs TRBV29-1 and TRBJ2-7; 9 bases are a match to TRBD1. The CDR3 loop spans 17 amino acids. From germline, CDR1 is SQVTM and CDR2 ANQGSEA. Trimming took 0 bases from V and 4 from J; bases not matched to a gene: 13.

The chain carries TRBV12-3 or TRBV12-4 and TRBJ2-7; 7 bases agree with TRBD2. The CDR3 has 16 amino acids. The J segment lost 2 bases and the V segment lost 4 bases, leaving 11 bases of the junction unmatched. CDR3 region: CASSSFPGLTTYEQYF. CDR3 DNA: TGTGCCAGCAGTTCTTTCCCGGGACTAACTACCTACGAGCAGTACTTC.

The V call is TRBV12-5, the J call TRBJ2-1; D not resolved. The CDR3 runs to 11 residues. V was clipped by 2 bases and J by 5 bases, with 1 base between them. CDR1 and CDR2 from the germline V gene are LGHNT and FRNRAP. CDR3 residues: CASGLHNEQFF. CDR3 bases: TGTGCTAGTGGTTTGCACAATGAGCAGTTCTTC.

This sequence joins TRBV20-1 and TRBJ2-7; TRBD2 agrees at 10 bases. Germline values: CDR1 DFQATT, CDR2 SNEGSKA (reference sequence). This CDR3 is 14 amino acids long. The V gene end was trimmed by 7 bases and the J gene end by 3 bases; junction bases not matched to a gene: 9. The CDR3 here is CSVRPGLAFYEQYF. The DNA for the CDR3 is TGCAGTGTTCGGCCGGGACTAGCGTTCTACGAGCAGTACTTC.

This clonotype was observed many times. The chain carries TRBV12-3 or TRBV12-4 and TRBJ2-1; TRBD2 is a possible D gene (5 bases). V lost 5 bases and J lost 0, with 11 bases in between. The CDR3 totals 15 residues. DNA of the CDR3: TGTGCCAGCAGTGACTACCCCAGCTCCTACAATGAGCAGTTCTTC. Translation gives CASSDYPSSYNEQFF.